This is a list of T cell receptor beta chains from one sample in a study of T cell repertoires in cytomegalovirus infection. TCRdb recomputed calls from the reads with MiXCR, one row per CDR3 protein. Found here are hundreds of thousands of distinct CDR3 sequences, roughly a third of them singletons; the top ten hold roughly 13%. Sequencing used PBMCs. Receptor source: a human donor in good health (CMV status not recorded). Some clones in this sample may be carry-over from other donors' samples. The CDR3 runs from the conserved cysteine through the conserved F or W. A D gene is named only where the DNA matches it firmly. Size is omitted from some rows. Given values are once, few, many or a class for expanded clones.

NA	TRBV7-2	TRBJ1-6	many	CASSLGGGVNSPLHF	TGTGCCAGCAGCTTAGGGGGGGGGGTAAATTCACCCCTCCACTTT
NA	TRBV2	TRBJ1-5	few	CASSEQGGGYSNQPQHF	TGTGCCAGCAGTGAGCAGGGAGGTGGTTATAGCAATCAGCCCCAGCATTTT
TRBD1	TRBV5-6	TRBJ1-5	NA	CASSSQGGYSNQPQHF	TGTGCCAGCAGCTCCCAGGGGGGGTATAGCAATCAGCCCCAGCATTTT
NA	TRBV11-2	TRBJ1-6	few	CAISTGLGSPLHF	TGTGCCATCAGTACAGGGCTGGGATCACCCCTCCACTTT
NA	TRBV28	TRBJ2-3	NA	CASSLASAISTDTQYF	TGTGCCAGCAGTTTAGCAAGTGCAATTAGCACAGATACGCAGTATTTT
NA	TRBV7-2	TRBJ1-2	NA	CASSLWPTNYCYTF	TGTGCCAGTAGCTTATGGCCAACTAACTATTGCTACACCTTC
NA	TRBV12-3/TRBV12-4	TRBJ2-5	many	CASRRRGGETQYF	TGTGCCAGCCGGCGCAGGGGAGGAGAGACCCAGTACTTC
NA	TRBV7-9	TRBJ1-6	NA	CASSLPGLNNSPLHF	TGTGCCAGCAGCCTACCGGGACTCAATAATTCACCCCTCCACTTT
NA	TRBV18	TRBJ1-1	NA	CASSPRDTRLVEAFF	TGTGCCAGCTCACCACGGGACACAAGGCTGGTTGAAGCTTTCTTT
NA	TRBV29-1	TRBJ2-7	NA	CSVEQGHEQYF	TGCAGCGTTGAACAGGGTCACGAGCAGTACTTC
TRBD2	TRBV12-3/TRBV12-4	TRBJ2-3	many	CASSQEGSGGRGTQYF	TGTGCCAGCAGCCAAGAGGGGAGCGGGGGTAGGGGGACGCAGTATTTT
TRBD1	TRBV6-5	TRBJ2-3	few	CASSTRDRTRDTQYF	TGTGCCAGCTCGACTCGGGACAGGACCCGGGATACGCAGTATTTT
NA	TRBV6-2/TRBV6-3	TRBJ2-1	few	CASSPSGRTYNEQFF	TGTGCCAGCAGCCCCAGTGGGAGGACCTACAATGAGCAGTTCTTC
TRBD2	TRBV19	TRBJ2-4	few	CASSVGLAGGENIQYF	TGTGCCAGTAGTGTCGGACTAGCGGGGGGCGAAAACATTCAGTACTTC
NA	TRBV7-2	TRBJ2-3	many	CASSLGASASTDTQYF	TGTGCCAGCAGCTTAGGCGCTAGCGCCAGCACAGATACGCAGTATTTT
NA	TRBV2	TRBJ2-5	few	CASSPGVETQYF	TGTGCCAGCAGTCCGGGCGTGGAGACCCAGTACTTC
TRBD1	TRBV6-2/TRBV6-3	TRBJ1-1	few	CASSYRTGFEAFF	TGTGCCAGCAGTTACCGGACAGGGTTCGAAGCTTTCTTT
NA	TRBV24-1	TRBJ2-1	few	CATSDSMAVKTYNEQFF	TGTGCCACCAGTGATTCAATGGCAGTCAAGACCTACAATGAGCAGTTCTTC
NA	TRBV20-1	TRBJ1-2	few	CSAPGDSDYGYTF	TGCAGTGCCCCGGGTGATAGTGACTATGGCTACACCTTC